These 5 T cell receptor beta chains share one sample of origin, sequenced in a study of blood T cell dynamics during melanoma immunotherapy. Some clones are missing from TCRdb's copy, which holds only in-frame ones; the method was immunoSEQ multiplex PCR. The sample holds several thousand clones, around nine tenths seen once. As to time point: week 3, after first cycle of checkpoint inhibitor. The sample was blood, taken from a patient treated with checkpoint blockade. The receptors derive from a human donor with melanoma.

The rearrangement uses TRBV2 and TRBJ1-1, with TRBD1 matching over 8 bases. This CDR3 contains 15 residues. CDR1 and CDR2 (germline): SNHLY, FYNNEI. With V trimmed by 9 bases and J by 0 bases, 9 bases remained unmatched. CDR3: CASTGTGDMNTEAFF. For the CDR3, the DNA is TGTGCCAGTACCGGGACAGGTGACATGAACACTGAAGCTTTCTTT.

This chain joins TRBV15 and TRBJ1-5; D might be TRBD1 (5 bases). The V and J ends lost 0 bases and 6 bases respectively, with 12 bases between them. The CDR3 extends over 15 amino acids. Per the germline V gene, CDR1 is LNHNV and CDR2 is YYDKDF (reference sequence). Written as DNA, the CDR3 is TGTGCCACCAGCAGAGATGCGGGGCTGGGTCAGCCCCAGCATTTT. Amino acid sequence: CATSRDAGLGQPQHF.

This clone was counted a single time. The CDR3 sequence is CASSTPLQGDVAKNIQYF. The CDR3, as DNA: TGTGCCAGCAGCACCCCTCTACAGGGGGACGTAGCCAAAAACATTCAGTACTTC. This chain connects TRBV5-8 to TRBJ2-4, with 8 bases aligning to TRBD1. This CDR3 spans 18 amino acids. Looked up from germline, CDR1 is SGHTS and CDR2 is YDEGEE. The junction had 12 bases not matched to a gene; V was cut back by 4 bases and J by 0 bases.

The CDR3 bases are TGTGCCAGCAGTCCGGGAGAGAATCAGCCCCAGCATTTT. This gives the protein CASSPGENQPQHF. V gene TRBV6-4 combines with J gene TRBJ1-5; D not certain. Per the germline V gene, CDR1 is MRHNA and CDR2 is SNTAGT. The length of the CDR3 is 13 residues. The V gene lost 5 bases and the J gene lost 4 bases, with 9 bases spanning the gap.

The V and J genes are TRBV18 and TRBJ1-4; no clear D. With 1 base removed from V and 3 bases from J, the gap between germline ends came to 9 bases. This CDR3 is 15 amino acids long. Germline loops: CDR1 KGHSH, CDR2 LQKENI. This chain's CDR3 is CASSPQPAANEKLFF. The CDR3 DNA sequence: TGTGCCAGCTCACCACAACCTGCCGCTAATGAAAAACTGTTTTTT.